These 10 T cell receptor beta chains were all obtained from the same sample, sequenced in a study of OX40 agonist ivuxolimab in advanced cancers. Libraries were constructed by the immunoSEQ multiplex PCR assay. Here the immuneACCESS table is served through TCRdb, limited to in-frame sequences with V and J called. Missing clones are a known gap in these copies; in checked studies unresolved V genes cover under half, and the rest lacks a known reason. Within this sample are 50,000 to 75,000 clones, with 87% of them counted one time only. The top ten clones comprise about 0.63% of the sample. Sequenced material: CD4+ or CD8+ T cells sorted from blood, taken in a trial of the OX40 agonist ivuxolimab. Receptors originate from an adult with an advanced solid tumor such as melanoma, head and neck, liver or kidney cancer.

This clone was detected only once. The chain links TRBV6-1 to TRBJ2-7; 9 bases fit TRBD2. The CDR3 extends over 17 amino acids. Germline loops: CDR1 MNHNS, CDR2 SASEGT. V shed 4 bases, J shed 3 bases, and the junction held 13 bases outside the gene matches. Here the CDR3 reads CASSAPWTSAWGYEQYF. The CDR3 DNA reads as TGTGCCAGCAGTGCCCCTTGGACTAGCGCCTGGGGCTACGAGCAGTACTTC.

This rearrangement joins TRBV7-9 to TRBJ1-2; D call uncertain. Trimming cost V 10 bases and J 8 bases, with 17 bases left between them. The CDR3 has 12 amino acids. Germline loops: CDR1 SEHNR, CDR2 FQNEAQ (reference sequence). CDR3 nucleotides: TGTGCCATTCAGGTTTGGGATGGCGGCTACACCTTC. Translating gives CAIQVWDGGYTF.

The rearrangement uses TRBV5-1 and TRBJ2-7, with TRBD1 matching over 10 bases. Germline CDR1 reads SGHRS; CDR2 reads YFSETQ. This CDR3 comprises 15 residues. J lost 4 bases, V lost 2 bases, and 6 bases had no gene match. DNA for the CDR3: TGCGCCAGCAGCTTCCCCGGACAGGGGGAGTACGAGCAGTACTTC. It translates to CASSFPGQGEYEQYF. Together with reference TRBV5-1 and TRBJ2-7, the CDR3 gives the full variable domain: KAGVTQTPRYLIKTRGQQVTLSCSPISGHRSVSWYQQTPGQGLQFLFEYFSETQRNKGNFPGRFSGRQFSNSRSEMNVSTLELGDSALYLCASSFPGQGEYEQYFGPGTRLTVT.

In this sample, this clone turned up once. The chain joins TRBV28 to TRBJ1-5, with 9 bases matching TRBD1. CDR1 and CDR2 (germline): MDHEN, SYDVKM. J was trimmed by 7 bases and V by 2 bases; bases with no gene match: 6. The CDR3 has 15 amino acids. Here the CDR3 DNA reads TGTGCCAGCAGTTTAACCGGGACAGGGAGACAGCCCCAGCATTTT. Translated: CASSLTGTGRQPQHF.

The sample holds one count of this clone. The V gene is TRBV5-1, the J gene TRBJ2-5; TRBD1 agrees at 7 bases. The closer fit of TRBJ2-7 to the DNA end suggests the J call may be wrong. From germline, CDR1 is SGHRS and CDR2 YFSETQ. This CDR3 spans 14 amino acids. CDR3 in DNA: TGCGCCAGCAGCTTGAGGACAGGAGCCTACGAGCAGTACTTC. The encoded protein is CASSLRTGAYEQYF.

The genes are TRBV7-3 and TRBJ2-2; D ambiguous. This CDR3 region has 14 residues. The V gene lost 5 bases and the J gene lost 6 bases, with 13 bases spanning the gap. Germline V gives CDR1 SGHTA, CDR2 FQGTGA. The CDR3 reads CASSTHGSAGELFF. CDR3 in DNA: TGTGCCAGCAGCACCCATGGTTCGGCCGGGGAGCTGTTTTTT.

The chain recombines TRBV19 with TRBJ2-1; a weak D match, TRBD1 (5 bases). Trimming stripped 1 base from V and 3 bases from J, with 10 bases between. The germline gives CDR1 LNHDA, CDR2 SQIVND (reference sequence). This CDR3 contains 15 residues. DNA for the CDR3: TGTGCCAGTAGTATAGCTAGACAGAGCTACAATGAGCAGTTCTTC. Its protein is CASSIARQSYNEQFF.

This chain links TRBV7-8 with TRBJ2-7, with 8 nucleotides matching TRBD1. CDR3 size: 14 residues. Germline V gene sequence: CDR1 SGHVS, CDR2 FQNEAQ. Trimming cost V 8 bases and J 0 bases; bases outside gene matches: 6. CDR3 in amino acids: CASSRDRGSYEQYF. CDR3 nucleotide sequence: TGTGCCAGCTCCCGTGACAGGGGCTCCTACGAGCAGTACTTC.

The chain is built from TRBV30 and TRBJ2-3, with 14 nucleotides matching TRBD2. V lost 6 bases and J lost 6; bases outside the gene matches: 11. Germline V lookup: CDR1 GTSNPN, CDR2 SVGIG (reference sequence). CDR3 size: 16 residues. The DNA for the CDR3 is TGTGCCTGTTCCGGGACTAGCGGGAGTTTATCGGATACGCAGTATTTT. Its translation is CACSGTSGSLSDTQYF.

This clone was found once. CDR3 in DNA: TGTGCCAGCAGCGCTTCAGGGGGGACAATTAGCACAGATACGCAGTATTTT. It is translated as CASSASGGTISTDTQYF. The rearrangement links TRBV9 to TRBJ2-3, with a weak D call TRBD1 (7 bases). CDR1 is SGDLS and CDR2 is YYNGEE in the germline V gene. Between the trimmed V and J ends, which lost 3 bases and 0 bases, there was a span of 17 bases. CDR3 length: 17 amino acids.